The rows below give T cell receptor beta chains drawn from one sample of a study of blood T cell repertoires in COVID-19. The data were produced by immunoSEQ multiplex PCR, yet TCRdb's version contains in-frame clones alone and is incomplete. Altogether approximately 60,000 clones are present, roughly 85% being singletons, with the ten largest covering 15% to 20%. The sequenced sample was peripheral blood. Receptors were obtained from a human donor in a cohort sampled during active COVID-19. Each CDR3 is given with its conserved first and last residue. The D gene is left open where the match is weak. For some rows the clone size is stated as once, few or many, or as a class when expanded; others skip it.

TRBD1	-	TRBV18	TRBJ1-4	TGTGCCAGCTCACCAATTCCTAACAGGGGAGGCGTGGGTGAAAAACTGTTTTTT	CASSPIPNRGGVGEKLFF
TRBD1	-	TRBV25-1	TRBJ2-7	TGTGCCAGCAACTCGCCCAGGACAGGGCATTCCTACGAGCAGTACTTC	CASNSPRTGHSYEQYF
-	once	TRBV10-3	TRBJ1-3	TGTGCCATCAGTGAGGGCGACAGACATACTGGAAACACCATATATTTT	CAISEGDRHTGNTIYF
TRBD2	-	TRBV3-1/TRBV3-2	TRBJ2-3	TGTGCCAGCAGCTCCTTAGCGGGGGGGCCCGCAGATACGCAGTATTTT	CASSSLAGGPADTQYF
-	-	TRBV29-1	TRBJ1-5	TGCAGCGTTGAAGAGACACCCGATCAGCCCCAGCATTTT	CSVEETPDQPQHF
-	few	TRBV9	TRBJ1-6	TGTGCCAGCAGCGTAGGTTTTTCAGGAAATTCACCCCTCCACTTT	CASSVGFSGNSPLHF
-	-	TRBV5-1	TRBJ2-6	TGCGCCAGCAGCTTGGCCTTATCTGGGGCCAACGTCCTGACTTTC	CASSLALSGANVLTF
TRBD1	-	TRBV2	TRBJ2-1	TGTGCCAGCAGTCCCGGGACAGGGTCCTACAATGAGCAGTTCTTC	CASSPGTGSYNEQFF
-	-	TRBV10-1	TRBJ1-4	TGCGCCAGCAGGATCCGCCGGATGGCCCCGGGGAGGGAAAAACTGTTTTTT	CASRIRRMAPGREKLFF
TRBD1	-	TRBV9	TRBJ1-3	TGTGCCAGCAGCGTAGAGGGGACAGCTCGGAACACCATATATTTT	CASSVEGTARNTIYF
-	-	TRBV7-9	TRBJ2-3	TGTGCCAGCAGCTTGTGGACAGCCACAGATACGCAGTATTTT	CASSLWTATDTQYF
TRBD1	-	TRBV4-2	TRBJ1-5	TGTGCCAGCAGCCATGGACAGGGAGGTCAGCCCCAGCATTTT	CASSHGQGGQPQHF
-	-	TRBV9	TRBJ2-3	TGTGCCAGCAGCGCCGCGACTAGGCGCGGCGCAGATACGCAGTATTTT	CASSAATRRGADTQYF
-	few	TRBV11-3	TRBJ1-5	TGTGCCAGCAGCTTAAACATGAATCAGCCCCAGCATTTT	CASSLNMNQPQHF
TRBD1	many	TRBV7-9	TRBJ1-1	TGTGCCAGCAGCTCTGGGACAGCGAACACTGAAGCTTTCTTT	CASSSGTANTEAFF
-	-	TRBV3-1/TRBV3-2	TRBJ1-1	TGTGCCAGCAGCCAACACCGGGAATGGGCTGAAGCTTTCTTT	CASSQHREWAEAFF
TRBD2	-	TRBV10-3	TRBJ2-3	TGTGCCATCAGTGAGAGTTCTAGCGGGACTACGCAGTATTTT	CAISESSSGTTQYF
-	once	TRBV10-3	TRBJ2-3	TGTGCCATCAGTGGCAGGGTAGGGGATCCAGATACGCAGTATTTT	CAISGRVGDPDTQYF
-	-	TRBV11-2	TRBJ1-2	TGTGCCAGCAGCGCAGAGGGGGACGCCATCTATGGCTACACCTTC	CASSAEGDAIYGYTF
-	-	TRBV2	TRBJ1-5	TGTGCCAGCAGTCTAAGCGGGAACAATCAGCCCCAGCATTTT	CASSLSGNNQPQHF
-	-	TRBV7-2	TRBJ2-4	TGTGCCAGCAGCCCACAGGGTGGGAACATTCAGTACTTC	CASSPQGGNIQYF
-	-	TRBV9	TRBJ1-1	TGTGCCAGCAGCGTATATGGGGGGGGCACTGAAGCTTTCTTT	CASSVYGGGTEAFF
-	-	TRBV9	TRBJ2-7	TGTGCCAGCAGCGTAGGGCGGAGTCCCGCCTACGAGCAGTACTTC	CASSVGRSPAYEQYF
TRBD1	few	TRBV4-1	TRBJ1-1	TGCGCCAGCAGCCAAGGACAGGGGGCGGACACTGAAGCTTTCTTT	CASSQGQGADTEAFF
-	-	TRBV25-1	TRBJ1-2	TGTGCCAGCAGTGAATATTTAGGGCCCGGACAGAATGGCTACACCTTC	CASSEYLGPGQNGYTF
-	-	TRBV7-2	TRBJ2-3	TGTGCCAGCAGCCCCGCTCGAGATCCCGCGCAGTATTTT	CASSPARDPAQYF
-	-	TRBV18	TRBJ1-2	TGTGCCAGCTCGAGTCGACAGGCTAACTATGGCTACACCTTC	CASSSRQANYGYTF
-	-	TRBV19	TRBJ1-2	TGTGCCAGTAGTATTCGAACAGGGCGCCGCTACACCTTC	CASSIRTGRRYTF
TRBD1	-	TRBV19	TRBJ2-7	TGTGCCAGTAGTAAACAGGGGCAGGGGGAGCAGTACTTC	CASSKQGQGEQYF
TRBD1	few	TRBV29-1	TRBJ2-7	TGCAGCGCTGAGGTTCAGGGGGCGTACGAGCAGTACTTC	CSAEVQGAYEQYF
-	-	TRBV6-5	TRBJ1-1	TGTGCCAGCAGCTGGGAGGGTAGGGCTGAAGCTTTCTTT	CASSWEGRAEAFF
-	-	TRBV7-7	TRBJ2-5	TGTGCCAGCAGCTTAGCAGGGGCCGAGACCCAGTACTTC	CASSLAGAETQYF
-	-	TRBV9	TRBJ2-1	TGTGCCAGCAGCGTAGGTGCAGGGGTCTCTTACAATGAGCAGTTCTTC	CASSVGAGVSYNEQFF
-	-	TRBV20-1	TRBJ1-2	TGCAGTGCTGGAGCAGGGCATGGCTACACCTTC	CSAGAGHGYTF
TRBD1	few	TRBV14	TRBJ1-6	TGTGCCAGCAGCCAGACAGGGGGTACTAATTCACCCCTCCACTTT	CASSQTGGTNSPLHF
-	few	TRBV4-1	TRBJ1-5	TGCGCCAGCAGCCAAGAACGGACAGTCAATCAGCCCCAGCATTTT	CASSQERTVNQPQHF
-	-	TRBV7-9	TRBJ2-3	TGTGCCAGCAGCTTAGCGGTGGGTAGCGGTATTTCTAGCACAGATACGCAGTATTTT	CASSLAVGSGISSTDTQYF
-	once	TRBV7-6	TRBJ1-3	TGTGCCAGCAGCTTGGGCCGACAAGGAAACACCATATATTTT	CASSLGRQGNTIYF
-	-	TRBV27	TRBJ2-7	TGTGCCAGCAGCCCCGGGACACCGACCTACGAGCAGTACTTC	CASSPGTPTYEQYF
TRBD1	-	TRBV29-1	TRBJ2-1	TGCAGCTTCAGGGGGGGGACAGGGGACTACAATGAGCAGTTCTTC	CSFRGGTGDYNEQFF
TRBD1	-	TRBV5-6	TRBJ1-1	TGTGCCAGCAGCTTGGGGGACAGACCTACCACTGAAGCTTTCTTT	CASSLGDRPTTEAFF
-	-	TRBV2	TRBJ2-5	TGTGCCAGCAATGATAGGGGTTTGGCCCAAGAGACCCAGTACTTC	CASNDRGLAQETQYF
-	-	TRBV21-1	TRBJ2-1	TGTGCCAGCAGCTTCGGGACTAGCGGGGCTCTCGATGAGCAGTTCTTC	CASSFGTSGALDEQFF
-	-	TRBV7-2	TRBJ2-3	TGTGCCAGCAGCTTATCTGCGGGGACAGATACGCAGTATTTT	CASSLSAGTDTQYF
-	once	TRBV9	TRBJ2-2	TGTGCCAGCAGCCCCACTGTCGGTAGCACCGGGGAGCTGTTTTTT	CASSPTVGSTGELFF
-	-	TRBV6-6	TRBJ2-7	TGTGCCAGCAGTTCCGCGGACAGAAACTCTCCCTACGAGCAGTACTTC	CASSSADRNSPYEQYF